This entry describes one T cell receptor (beta chain). Its target is unknown. TCRdb reprocessed the 5' RACE reads with MiXCR, giving one entry per CDR3 protein. The sample records approximately 260,000 distinct CDR3 sequences, roughly 18% being singletons. The sample belongs to a study of CD8 T cells in ankylosing spondylitis. Study-level points and caveats: Disease-linked clones, CD8+, were relatively rare in peripheral blood. A number of the motif variants had already been described in reactive arthritis synovial fluid and blood.

The TCR originated in a male donor with ankylosing spondylitis or in good health (not recorded which). Input material: blood, either unsorted or a sorted T cell fraction (not recorded which).

DNA of the CDR3: TGCGCCAGCAGCGTTACTAGCGGACCTCTTTACGAGCAGTACTTC. Protein product: CASSVTSGPLYEQYF. The chain employs TRBV4-1 and TRBJ2-7; 8 bases fit TRBD2. Per the germline V gene, CDR1 is MGHRA and CDR2 is YSYEKL. The CDR3 sequence is 15 residues long. The V and J ends lost 5 bases and 4 bases, in that order; junction bases with no gene match: 10.